Reported below is one T cell receptor (beta chain). In the original processing: Amplification with reference gene primers provided the estimates of nucleated cell counts. Profiled with immunoSEQ multiplex PCR; TCRdb holds only in-frame clones, not every one. V, J and clone size reflect that table, while D and trimming were determined from the DNA. Of about 220,000 clones detected, roughly 86% appear once; the ten largest clones hold 3% to 3.5%. This record belongs to a study of blood T cell repertoires in COVID-19. Turning to the study itself: From the United States, Italy and Spain came samples of acute and convalescent COVID-19. The analysed material was cDNA or gDNA that came from T cells, B-cell-depleted T cells, or PBMCs.

Germline V gene data show CDR1 as SNHLY and CDR2 as FYNNEI. Losses at the gene ends were 7 bases for V and 5 bases for J; bases not matched to a gene: 8. The CDR3 contains 15 residues. The material sequenced was peripheral blood. This chain connects TRBV2 to TRBJ1-5; 10 bases line up with TRBD1. The sequence came from a woman aged 25-40 years who had recovered from COVID-19. The CDR3 nucleotides are TGTGCCAGCAAAGAGGGACAGGGGAACCATCAGCCCCAGCATTTT. It is translated as CASKEGQGNHQPQHF.